The 5 T cell receptor beta chains in this list originate from one sample, sequenced in a study of spatial heterogeneity in lung cancer. TCRdb re-analysed the 5' RACE reads in MiXCR, keeping a single row per CDR3 protein. The table has over 90,000 distinct CDR3 sequences, under 9% seen once. Time point denoted: sample taken at primary tumor resection. Sequencing covered unsorted whole RNA taken from tumor, nontumor lung or frozen PBMC. This material consisted of PBMCs, taken at surgery. The source of these receptors is a male donor with early-stage non-small cell lung cancer.

This clonotype was detected ten times or more. The chain links TRBV20-1 to TRBJ2-2; D may be TRBD2 (5 bases). The CDR3 is 12 amino acids. V was shortened by 5 bases and J by 3 bases, with 7 bases between the two germline ends. Germline loops: CDR1 DFQATT, CDR2 SNEGSKA (reference sequence). The CDR3: CSASRDTGELFF. CDR3 nucleotide sequence: TGCAGTGCTTCGCGGGACACCGGGGAGCTGTTTTTT.

Here the CDR3 reads CASSFRDLSSRNTIYF. The CDR3, as DNA: TGTGCCAGCAGCTTTCGGGACCTCTCATCTCGAAACACCATATATTTT. The chain is built from TRBV7-6 and TRBJ1-3; possible D gene TRBD1, 5 bases. Germline CDR1 SGHVS, CDR2 FNYEAQ. V was trimmed by 3 bases and J by 5 bases, leaving 17 bases between them. CDR3 length: 16 residues.

This clonotype is termed medium-sized. The chain is built from TRBV9 and TRBJ2-5; D not resolved. Germline values: CDR1 SGDLS, CDR2 YYNGEE. The V end lost 0 bases, the J end lost 5 bases, and 14 bases lay between the germline ends. This CDR3 has 15 residues. The CDR3 nucleotides are TGTGCCAGCAGCGTAGGTATTAGAGGTCAGGAGACCCAGTACTTC. Protein: CASSVGIRGQETQYF.

This clonotype showed up many times. V is TRBV6-2 or TRBV6-3 and J is TRBJ2-7; 9 bases agree with TRBD1. The CDR3 extends over 14 amino acids. The trim removed 1 base at V and 5 bases at J, leaving 3 bases unmatched. Germline-derived CDR1 and CDR2 are MNHEY and SVGEGT. Here the CDR3 DNA reads TGTGCCAGCAGTTACTGGACAGGGGACAACGAGCAGTACTTC. This sequence encodes CASSYWTGDNEQYF.

The sample holds many counts of this clonotype. CDR3 loop: CATAREEGPTDTQYF. For the CDR3, the DNA is TGTGCCACCGCCCGGGAAGAGGGGCCCACAGATACGCAGTATTTT. The chain links TRBV6-4 to TRBJ2-3, with D perhaps TRBD1 or TRBD2 (5 bases each). With 10 bases removed from V and 2 bases from J, the gap between germline ends came to 19 bases. Germline CDR1 reads MRHNA; CDR2 reads SNTAGT. The CDR3 runs 15 residues.